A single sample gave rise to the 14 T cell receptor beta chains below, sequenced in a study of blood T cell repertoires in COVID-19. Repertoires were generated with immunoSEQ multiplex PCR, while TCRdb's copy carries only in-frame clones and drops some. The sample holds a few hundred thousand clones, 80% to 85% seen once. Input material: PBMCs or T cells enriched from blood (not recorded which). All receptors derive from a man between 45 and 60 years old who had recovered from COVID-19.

CDR3 region: CASSRGTTEQYF. The CDR3 nucleotides read TGTGCCAGTAGTAGGGGGACAACTGAGCAGTACTTC. The chain couples TRBV19 to TRBJ2-7; a weak D match, TRBD1 (6 bases). V was pared by 4 bases and J by 7 bases, with 11 bases between. The germline gives CDR1 LNHDA, CDR2 SQIVND (reference sequence). The CDR3 length is 12 residues.

The CDR3 region has the DNA TGTGCCAGCAGTTCGTACGGTTACGAGCAGTACTTC. This gives the protein CASSSYGYEQYF. The V gene is TRBV6-2 or TRBV6-3, the J gene TRBJ2-7; no reliable D call. V gave up 4 bases and J gave up 4 bases, with 8 bases separating them. The CDR3 consists of 12 residues. Germline V CDR1 and CDR2: MNHEY, SVGEGT.

The CDR3 sequence: CASSFGGTGYTF. DNA for the CDR3: TGTGCCAGCAGCTTTGGGGGGACTGGCTACACCTTC. V and J are TRBV11-3 and TRBJ1-2; D perhaps matches TRBD1 (5 bases). With 3 bases removed from V and 7 bases from J, the gap between germline ends came to 9 bases. Per germline, CDR1 SGHNT and CDR2 YENEEA. The CDR3 is 12 residues long.

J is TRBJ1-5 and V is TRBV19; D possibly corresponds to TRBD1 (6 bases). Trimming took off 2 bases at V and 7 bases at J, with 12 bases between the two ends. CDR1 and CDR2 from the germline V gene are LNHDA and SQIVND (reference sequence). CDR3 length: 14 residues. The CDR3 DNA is TGTGCCAGTAGTATAAGAGGGAGGGGGCAGCCCCAGCATTTT. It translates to CASSIRGRGQPQHF.

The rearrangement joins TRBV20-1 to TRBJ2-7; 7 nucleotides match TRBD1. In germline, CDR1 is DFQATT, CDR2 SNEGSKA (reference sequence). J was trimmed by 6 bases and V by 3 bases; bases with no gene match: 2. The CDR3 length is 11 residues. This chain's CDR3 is CSASAGGEQYF. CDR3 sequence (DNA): TGCAGTGCTAGCGCAGGGGGCGAGCAGTACTTC.

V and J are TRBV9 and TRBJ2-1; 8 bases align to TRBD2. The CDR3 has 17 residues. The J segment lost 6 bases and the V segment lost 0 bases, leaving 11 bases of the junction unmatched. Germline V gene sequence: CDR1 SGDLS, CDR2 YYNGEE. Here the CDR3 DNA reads TGTGCCAGCAGCGTAGATCCCGGCGGGGGGTCCCTCAATGAGCAGTTCTTC. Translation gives CASSVDPGGGSLNEQFF.

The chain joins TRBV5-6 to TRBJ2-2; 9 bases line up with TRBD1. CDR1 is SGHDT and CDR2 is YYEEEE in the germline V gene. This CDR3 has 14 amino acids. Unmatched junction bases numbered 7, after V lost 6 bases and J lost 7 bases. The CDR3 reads CASNKQGAGGELFF. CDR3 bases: TGTGCCAGCAATAAACAGGGGGCTGGCGGGGAGCTGTTTTTT.

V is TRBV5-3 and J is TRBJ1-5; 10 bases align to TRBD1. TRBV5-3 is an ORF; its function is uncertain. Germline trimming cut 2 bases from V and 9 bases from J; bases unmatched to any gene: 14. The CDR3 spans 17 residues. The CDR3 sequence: CARSFWLMGTGVRPQHF. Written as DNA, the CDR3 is TGTGCCAGAAGCTTCTGGTTGATGGGGACAGGGGTTCGGCCCCAGCATTTT.

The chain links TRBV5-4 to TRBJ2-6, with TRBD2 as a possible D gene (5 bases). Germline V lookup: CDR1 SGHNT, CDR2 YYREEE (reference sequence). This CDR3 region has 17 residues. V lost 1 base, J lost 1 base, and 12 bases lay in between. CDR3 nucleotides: TGTGCCAGCAGCTTGTCTATCCGGGATTCTGGGGCCAACGTCCTGACTTTC. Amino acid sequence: CASSLSIRDSGANVLTF.

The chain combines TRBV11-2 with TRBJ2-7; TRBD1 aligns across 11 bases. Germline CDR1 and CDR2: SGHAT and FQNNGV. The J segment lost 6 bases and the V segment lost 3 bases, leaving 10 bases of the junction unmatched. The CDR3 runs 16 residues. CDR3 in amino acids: CASSLPGTGGSGEQYF. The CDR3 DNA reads TGTGCCAGCAGCTTGCCGGGGACAGGGGGATCGGGCGAGCAGTACTTC.

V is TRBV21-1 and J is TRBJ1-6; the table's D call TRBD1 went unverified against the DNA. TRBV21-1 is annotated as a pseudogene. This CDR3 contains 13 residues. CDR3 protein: CASKGGYNSPLHF. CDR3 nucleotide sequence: TGTGCCAGCAAAGGGGGCTATAATTCACCCCTCCACTTT.

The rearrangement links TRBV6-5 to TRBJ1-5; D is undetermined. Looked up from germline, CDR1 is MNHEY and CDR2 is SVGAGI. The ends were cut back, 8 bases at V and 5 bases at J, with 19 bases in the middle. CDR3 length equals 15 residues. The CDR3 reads CASGKRETEYQPQHF. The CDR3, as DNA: TGTGCCAGCGGGAAGAGGGAGACGGAGTATCAGCCCCAGCATTTT.

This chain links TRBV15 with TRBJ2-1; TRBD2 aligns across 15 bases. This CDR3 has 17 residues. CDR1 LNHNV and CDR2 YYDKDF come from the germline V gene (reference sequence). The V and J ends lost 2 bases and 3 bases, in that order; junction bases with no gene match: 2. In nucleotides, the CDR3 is TGTGCCACCAGCAGACTGGGACTAGCGGGGGGCTACAATGAGCAGTTCTTC. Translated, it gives CATSRLGLAGGYNEQFF.

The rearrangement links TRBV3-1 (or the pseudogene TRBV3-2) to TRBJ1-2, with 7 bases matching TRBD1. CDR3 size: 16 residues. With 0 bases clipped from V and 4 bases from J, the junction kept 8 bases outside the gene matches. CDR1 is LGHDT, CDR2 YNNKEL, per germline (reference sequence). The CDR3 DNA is TGTGCCAGCAGCCAAGAATGGACAACAGGGGCCTATGGCTACACCTTC. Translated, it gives CASSQEWTTGAYGYTF.